This TCR beta chain was captured by sequencing in a study of blood T cell repertoires in COVID-19. Overall study context: Italy, Spain and the United States were the sources of the convalescent and acute COVID-19 samples. Sources were T cells, B-cell-depleted T cells, or PBMCs; the material itself was cDNA or gDNA.

Authors' methods: Reference gene primer amplification gave estimated nucleated cell counts. Clones were sequenced by immunoSEQ multiplex PCR, and TCRdb holds only the in-frame ones, with some missing. Clonal size and the V and J genes are those of that table, whereas D and trimming came from the DNA. Of about 87,000 clones in the sample, over 70% are singletons; the top ten hold around 4.4%. A few counts support this clone. V was clipped by 5 bases and J by 3 bases, with 13 bases between them. Germline loops: CDR1 MNHEY, CDR2 SVGAGI. This CDR3 contains 14 residues. The receptor was derived from a woman aged 45 to 65 with acute or convalescent COVID-19. The source material was peripheral blood. V gene TRBV6-5 combines with J gene TRBJ1-1; D is possibly TRBD1 (6 bases). CDR3 in DNA: TGTGCCAGCAGTACCTGGGACACGGACACTGAAGCTTTCTTT. Amino acid sequence: CASSTWDTDTEAFF.